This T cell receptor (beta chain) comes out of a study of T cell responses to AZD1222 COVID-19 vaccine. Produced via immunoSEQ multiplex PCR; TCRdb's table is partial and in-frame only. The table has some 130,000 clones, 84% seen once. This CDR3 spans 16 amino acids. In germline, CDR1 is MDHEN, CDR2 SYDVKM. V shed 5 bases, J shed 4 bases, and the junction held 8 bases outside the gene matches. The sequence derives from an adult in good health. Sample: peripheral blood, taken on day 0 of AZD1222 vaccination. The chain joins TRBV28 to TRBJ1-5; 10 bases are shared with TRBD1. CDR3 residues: CASSPRDRGWNQPQHF. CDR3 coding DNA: TGTGCCAGCAGTCCCCGGGACAGGGGATGGAATCAGCCCCAGCATTTT.